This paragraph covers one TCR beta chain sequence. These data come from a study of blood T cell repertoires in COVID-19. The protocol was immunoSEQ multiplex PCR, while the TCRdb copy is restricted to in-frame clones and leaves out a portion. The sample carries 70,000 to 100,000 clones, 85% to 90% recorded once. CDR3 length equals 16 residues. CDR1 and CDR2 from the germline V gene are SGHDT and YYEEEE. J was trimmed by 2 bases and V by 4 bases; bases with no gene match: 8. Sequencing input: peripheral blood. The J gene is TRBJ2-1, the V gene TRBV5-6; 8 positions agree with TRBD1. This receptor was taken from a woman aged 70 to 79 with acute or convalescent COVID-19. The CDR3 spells CASSRPDRDPYNEQFF. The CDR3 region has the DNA TGTGCCAGCAGCCGTCCGGACAGGGATCCCTACAATGAGCAGTTCTTC.